This entry lists 2 T cell receptor beta chains sequenced from one sample in a study of Tregs in tolerant kidney transplant recipients. Produced via immunoSEQ multiplex PCR; TCRdb's table is partial and in-frame only. The table lists 62,000 or so clones, nearly 98% of them singletons. The sequencing used Tregs from blood, collected before the transplant. Source of these receptors: a human donor who received a combined kidney and bone marrow transplant.

The rearrangement uses TRBV30 and TRBJ2-7; D remains unclear. There are 12 residues in the CDR3. Trimming left V 0 bases short and J 5 bases short, with 8 bases between. Germline V gene data show CDR1 as GTSNPN and CDR2 as SVGIG (reference sequence). The CDR3 DNA sequence: TGTGCCTGGAGTGTTAGCAGCCACGAGCAGTACTTC. As protein: CAWSVSSHEQYF.

The chain combines TRBV27 with TRBJ2-2; 12 bases are a match to TRBD2. This CDR3 region has 17 residues. Germline CDR1 MNHEY, CDR2 SMNVEV (reference sequence). After removal of 6 bases from V and 2 bases from J, the junction contained 7 bases not matched to a gene. CDR3 residues: CASSLTSGRRNTGELFF. The CDR3, as DNA: TGTGCCAGCAGCTTGACTAGCGGGAGACGTAACACCGGGGAGCTGTTTTTT.